This T cell receptor (beta chain) was captured in a study of molecular identifiers for immune sequencing clone quantification. On the study more broadly: Replicates split RNA from roughly 21,000 or 96,000 naive CD8 cells five ways, and the researchers sequenced four portions.

TCRdb called the PCR reads again in MiXCR, with one record for every CDR3 protein. The sample contains about 320,000 distinct CDR3 sequences, about a fifth of which appear only once. Note on this clonotype: A much larger clone is a single base away; this may be a read error.

CDR3 length equals 14 residues. Sorted cell numbers of about 19,000 to 1,000,000, with 10%, 30% or 50% RNA, served as input for naive CD8 libraries. The J gene is TRBJ1-1, the V gene TRBV5-3; D is unresolved. TRBV5-3 is an ORF for which the function is uncertain. The origin of this receptor is a human donor in good health. Some libraries in this study had Jurkat cell RNA spiked in. What was sequenced was naive CD8+ T cells from blood, with Jurkat cell RNA spiked in. Indicated subset: FACS-sorted CD8+CD4-CCR7+CD45RA+ naive T cells. The CDR3 coding sequence is TGTGCCAGCAGCTACCGCGCCCTGGACACTGAAGCTTTCTTT. As protein: CASSYRALDTEAFF.